This T cell receptor beta chain derives from a study of blood T cell repertoires in COVID-19. The overall study: Spain, Italy and the United States supplied samples that represented acute and convalescent COVID-19. Sources were T cells, B-cell-depleted T cells, or PBMCs; the material itself was cDNA or gDNA.

Only one count was recorded for this clone. Per the study methods: Using reference gene primer amplification, nucleated cell counts were estimated. Some clones are missing from TCRdb's copy, which holds only in-frame ones; the method was immunoSEQ multiplex PCR. The DNA gave D and trimming, while V, J and clone size come from that table. The sample holds about 40,000 clones, approximately 90% seen once. Germline values: CDR1 SGHRS, CDR2 YFSETQ. With 1 base removed from V and 6 bases from J, the gap between germline ends came to 19 bases. The CDR3 has 16 amino acids. The chain carries TRBV5-1 and TRBJ1-2, with TRBD1 as a possible D gene (5 bases). The sample consisted of peripheral blood. This TCR derives from a woman between 25 and 40 years old in a cohort sampled during active COVID-19. As DNA, the CDR3 is TGCGCCAGCAGCTTGTCTTTCAGGGCTTTACCCAATGGCTACACCTTC. Amino acids: CASSLSFRALPNGYTF.